The 12 T cell receptor beta chains in this list originate from one sample, sequenced in a study of blood T cells in healthy people across ages. For the second PCR, which ran for about 7 to 11 cycles, a sample-barcoded 5' primer and a J-beta primer mix were used. In TCRdb, the 5' RACE reads were re-called with MiXCR into one record per CDR3 protein. Altogether more than 500,000 distinct CDR3 sequences are present, over 25% being singletons, with the ten largest covering under 4.5%. These same data were also listed under a study on T cells of mothers and their children.

The sample taken for sequencing was blood. Receptor source: a boy younger than 10 in good health.

V is TRBV25-1 and J is TRBJ2-5, with a possible D match to TRBD2 (6 bases). The CDR3 consists of 15 residues. Deletions cut 5 bases from V and 4 bases from J, with 17 bases between. CDR1 and CDR2 from the germline V gene are MGHDK and SYGVNS. The CDR3, as DNA: TGTGCCAGCAGTCTACGAGCGGGTGGGGCAGAGACCCAGTACTTC. Amino acid sequence: CASSLRAGGAETQYF. The variable domain in full, completed from reference TRBV25-1 and TRBJ2-5, reads EADIYQTPRYLVIGTGKKITLECSQTMGHDKMYWYQQDPGMELHLIHYSYGVNSTEKGDLSSESTVSRIRTEHFPLTLESARPSHTSQYLCASSLRAGGAETQYFGPGTRLLVL.

This chain uses TRBV29-1 with TRBJ1-2; D gene ambiguous. V was clipped by 7 bases and J by 3 bases, with 15 bases between them. This CDR3 has 13 residues. Germline lookup yields CDR1 SQVTM and CDR2 ANQGSEA. CDR3 bases: TGCAGCGCCCGATCGGGTAAAGACTATGGCTACACCTTC. Amino acids: CSARSGKDYGYTF.

This chain joins TRBV30 and TRBJ2-3, with D possibly called TRBD1 or TRBD2 (5 bases each). This CDR3 contains 12 residues. CDR1 is GTSNPN, CDR2 SVGIG, per germline (reference sequence). V dropped 6 bases and J dropped 5 bases, with 12 bases sitting between them. The chain's CDR3 is CACRRGRDTQYF. In DNA, the CDR3 is TGTGCCTGCAGACGGGGCAGAGATACGCAGTATTTT.

The table lists this clonotype with a count of one. The rearrangement uses TRBV6-5 and TRBJ1-5; D possibly corresponds to TRBD1 (5 bases). This CDR3 is built from 14 residues. V was cut by 4 bases and J by 9 bases, with 16 bases left in between. Germline V gene data show CDR1 as MNHEY and CDR2 as SVGAGI. The DNA for the CDR3 is TGTGCCAGCAGTTTAGCCGCTGACAGAAGGCCCCAGCATTTT. Amino acids: CASSLAADRRPQHF.

This clonotype was found many times. The chain uses TRBV27 and TRBJ1-4; D may be TRBD1 (6 bases). The CDR3 sequence is 16 residues long. V was shortened by 1 base and J by 5 bases, with 14 bases between the two germline ends. Germline lookup yields CDR1 MNHEY and CDR2 SMNVEV (reference sequence). The CDR3: CASSLFSPQGNEKLFF. In DNA form, the CDR3 reads TGTGCCAGCAGTTTATTTAGCCCCCAGGGGAATGAAAAACTGTTTTTT.

This clonotype occurred a few times. The gene calls are TRBV6-4 and TRBJ2-2, with D maybe TRBD2 (6 bases). This CDR3 is 16 amino acids long. Trimming shortened V by 6 bases and J by 7 bases, and 21 bases separated the two germline ends. The germline CDR1 and CDR2 sequences are MRHNA and SNTAGT. The CDR3 coding sequence is TGTGCCAGCAGCCCAGGAGGGACCGTCGGGGGCGGGGAGCTGTTTTTT. Protein product: CASSPGGTVGGGELFF.

V gene TRBV10-3 combines with J gene TRBJ1-2, with 7 bases that match TRBD1. The CDR3 sequence is 12 residues long. V trimming: 11 bases; J trimming: 3 bases; junction bases outside the gene matches: 6. CDR1 is ENHRY and CDR2 is SYGVKD in the germline V gene. The CDR3 loop reads CAVQGRDYGYTF. The CDR3 DNA reads as TGTGCCGTACAGGGGCGGGACTATGGCTACACCTTC.

V and J are TRBV28 and TRBJ2-3; 12 nucleotides align to TRBD2. Germline CDR1 reads MDHEN; CDR2 reads SYDVKM. V trimming: 5 bases; J trimming: 8 bases; junction bases outside the gene matches: 2. This CDR3 is built from 13 residues. CDR3 DNA: TGTGCCAGCAGTGCTAGCGGGAGGGGTACGCAGTATTTT. It codes for CASSASGRGTQYF.

The rearrangement joins TRBV10-3 to TRBJ2-1; 8 bases match TRBD2. The CDR3 loop spans 11 amino acids. From germline, CDR1 is ENHRY and CDR2 SYGVKD. The V segment lost 10 bases and the J segment 11 bases; nucleotides outside the gene matches: 7. CDR3 in amino acids: CATGEREQQFF. CDR3 in DNA: TGTGCCACTGGTGAGCGGGAGCAGCAGTTCTTC.

This chain connects TRBV7-9 to TRBJ2-5; D remains unclear. This CDR3 comprises 14 residues. Trimming removed 5 bases from V and 4 bases from J, with 14 bases in between. Looked up from germline, CDR1 is SEHNR and CDR2 is FQNEAQ (reference sequence). The CDR3 region is CASSPTWGRETQYF. The DNA of the CDR3 is TGTGCCAGCAGCCCCACTTGGGGTCGAGAGACCCAGTACTTC.

This clonotype appeared a few times. The chain links TRBV27 to TRBJ2-7; D tentatively fits TRBD1 or TRBD2 (5 bases each). Germline V gives CDR1 MNHEY, CDR2 SMNVEV (reference sequence). The CDR3 has 14 amino acids. Deletions cut 5 bases from V and 2 bases from J, with 13 bases between. The CDR3 loop reads CASSPRGPPYEQYF. CDR3 bases: TGTGCCAGCAGTCCAAGGGGACCCCCCTACGAGCAGTACTTC.

The genes are TRBV18 and TRBJ2-1; TRBD2 is a possible D gene (7 bases). Germline lookup yields CDR1 KGHSH and CDR2 LQKENI. This CDR3 region has 14 residues. V dropped 6 bases and J dropped 3 bases, with 12 bases sitting between them. CDR3 in DNA: TGTGCCAGCTCCCGGGGGGACATCTACAATGAGCAGTTCTTC. Encoded protein: CASSRGDIYNEQFF.